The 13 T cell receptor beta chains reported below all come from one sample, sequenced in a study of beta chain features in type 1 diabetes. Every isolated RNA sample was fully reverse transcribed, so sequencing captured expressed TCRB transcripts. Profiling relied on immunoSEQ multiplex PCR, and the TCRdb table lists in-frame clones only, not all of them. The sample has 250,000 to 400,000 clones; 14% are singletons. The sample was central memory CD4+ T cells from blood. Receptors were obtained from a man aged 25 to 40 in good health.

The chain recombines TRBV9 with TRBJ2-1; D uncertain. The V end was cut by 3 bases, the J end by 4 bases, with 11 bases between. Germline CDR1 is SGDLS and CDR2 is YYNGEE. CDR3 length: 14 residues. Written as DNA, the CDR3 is TGTGCCAGCAGCGCCTCCTCCCGATACAATGAGCAGTTCTTC. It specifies CASSASSRYNEQFF.

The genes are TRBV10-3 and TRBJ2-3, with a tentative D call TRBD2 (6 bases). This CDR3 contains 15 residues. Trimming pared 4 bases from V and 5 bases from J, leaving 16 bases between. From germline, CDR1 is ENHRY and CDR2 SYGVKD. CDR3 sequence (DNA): TGTGCCATCAGTGGGGGAGGCTTTCTAGGAGATACGCAGTATTTT. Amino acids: CAISGGGFLGDTQYF.

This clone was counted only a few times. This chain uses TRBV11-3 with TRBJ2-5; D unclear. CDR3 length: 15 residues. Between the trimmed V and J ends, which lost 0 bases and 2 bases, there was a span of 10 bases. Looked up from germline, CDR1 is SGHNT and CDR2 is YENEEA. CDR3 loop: CASSLDPGPQETQYF. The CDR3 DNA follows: TGTGCCAGCAGCTTAGATCCTGGTCCTCAAGAGACCCAGTACTTC.

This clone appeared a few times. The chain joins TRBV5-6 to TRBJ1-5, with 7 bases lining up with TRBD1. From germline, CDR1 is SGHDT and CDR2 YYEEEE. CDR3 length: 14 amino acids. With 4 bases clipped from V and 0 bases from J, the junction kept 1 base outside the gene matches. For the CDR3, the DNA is TGTGCCAGCAGCCGACAGGGTAGCAATCAGCCCCAGCATTTT. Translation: CASSRQGSNQPQHF.

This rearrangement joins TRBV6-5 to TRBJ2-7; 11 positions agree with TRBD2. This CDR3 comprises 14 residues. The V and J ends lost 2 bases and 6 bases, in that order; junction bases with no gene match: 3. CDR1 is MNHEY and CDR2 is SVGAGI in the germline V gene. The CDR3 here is CASSYRSGGVEQYF. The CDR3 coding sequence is TGTGCCAGCAGTTACCGTAGCGGGGGGGTCGAGCAGTACTTC.

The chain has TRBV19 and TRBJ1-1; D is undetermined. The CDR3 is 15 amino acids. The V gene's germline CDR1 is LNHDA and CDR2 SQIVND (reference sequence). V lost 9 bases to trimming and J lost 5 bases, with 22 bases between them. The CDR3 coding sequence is TGTGCCAGCTCGTACGCCGAGGGCCGAAGGACTGAAGCTTTCTTT. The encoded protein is CASSYAEGRRTEAFF.

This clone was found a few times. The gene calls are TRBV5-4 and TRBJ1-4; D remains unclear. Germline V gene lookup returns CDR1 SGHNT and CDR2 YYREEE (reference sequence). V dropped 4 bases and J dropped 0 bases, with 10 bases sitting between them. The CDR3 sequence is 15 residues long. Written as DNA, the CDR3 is TGTGCCAGCAGCCAGAAGGGAGCAACTAATGAAAAACTGTTTTTT. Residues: CASSQKGATNEKLFF.

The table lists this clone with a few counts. CDR3 amino acids: CASSLGNANQPQHF. The CDR3 nucleotides read TGTGCCAGCAGCCTGGGGAACGCTAATCAGCCCCAGCATTTT. This rearrangement joins TRBV9 to TRBJ1-5; D is unresolved. Trimming removed 4 bases from V and 4 bases from J, with 12 bases in between. The germline gives CDR1 SGDLS, CDR2 YYNGEE. The CDR3 length is 14 residues.

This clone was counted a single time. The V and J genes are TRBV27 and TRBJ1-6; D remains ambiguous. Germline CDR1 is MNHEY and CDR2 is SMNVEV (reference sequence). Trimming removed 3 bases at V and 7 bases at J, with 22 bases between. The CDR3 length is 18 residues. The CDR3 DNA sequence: TGTGCCAGCAGTTTTTCCTCCGGGATAAGGGTGGGAAATTCACCCCTCCACTTT. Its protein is CASSFSSGIRVGNSPLHF.

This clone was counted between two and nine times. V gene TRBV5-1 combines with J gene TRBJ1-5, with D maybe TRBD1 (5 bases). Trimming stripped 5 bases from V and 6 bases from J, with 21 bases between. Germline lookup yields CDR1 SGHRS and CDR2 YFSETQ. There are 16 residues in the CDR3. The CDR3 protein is CASRPALGRLSQPQHF. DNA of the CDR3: TGCGCCAGCAGACCGGCTCTGGGACGTCTCAGTCAGCCCCAGCATTTT. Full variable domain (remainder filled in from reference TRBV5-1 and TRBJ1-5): KAGVTQTPRYLIKTRGQQVTLSCSPISGHRSVSWYQQTPGQGLQFLFEYFSETQRNKGNFPGRFSGRQFSNSRSEMNVSTLELGDSALYLCASRPALGRLSQPQHFGDGTRLSIL.

The CDR3 is CASSRLGQTQYF. Written as DNA, the CDR3 is TGTGCCAGCAGTCGCTTAGGACAGACCCAGTACTTC. This chain uses TRBV7-2 with TRBJ2-5; D not resolved. The ends were cut back, 6 bases at V and 6 bases at J, with 11 bases in the middle. CDR3 length: 12 amino acids. Germline V gene data show CDR1 as SGHTA and CDR2 as FQGNSA.

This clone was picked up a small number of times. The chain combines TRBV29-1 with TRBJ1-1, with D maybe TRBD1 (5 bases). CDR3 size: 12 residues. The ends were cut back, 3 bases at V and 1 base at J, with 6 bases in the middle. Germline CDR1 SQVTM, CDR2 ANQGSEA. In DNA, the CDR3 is TGCAGCGTTGAGCAGGGGAACACTGAAGCTTTCTTT. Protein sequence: CSVEQGNTEAFF.

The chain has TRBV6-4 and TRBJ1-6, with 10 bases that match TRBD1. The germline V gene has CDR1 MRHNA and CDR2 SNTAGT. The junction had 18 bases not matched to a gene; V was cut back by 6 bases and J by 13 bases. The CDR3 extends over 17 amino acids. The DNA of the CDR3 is TGTGCCAGCAGACAACAGTGGGGGACAGGGGCCCCTTCCCCCCTCCACTTT. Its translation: CASRQQWGTGAPSPLHF.